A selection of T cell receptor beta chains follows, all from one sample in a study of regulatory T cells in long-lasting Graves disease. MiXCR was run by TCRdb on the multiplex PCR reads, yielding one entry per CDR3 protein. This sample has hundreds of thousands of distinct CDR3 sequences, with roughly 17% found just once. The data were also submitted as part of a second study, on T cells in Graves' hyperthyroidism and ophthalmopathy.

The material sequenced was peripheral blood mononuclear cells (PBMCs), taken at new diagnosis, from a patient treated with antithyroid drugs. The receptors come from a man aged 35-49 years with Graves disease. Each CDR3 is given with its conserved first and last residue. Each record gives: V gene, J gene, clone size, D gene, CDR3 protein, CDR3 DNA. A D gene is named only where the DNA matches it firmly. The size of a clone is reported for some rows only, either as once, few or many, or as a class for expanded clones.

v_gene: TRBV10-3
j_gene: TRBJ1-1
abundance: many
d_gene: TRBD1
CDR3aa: CAISDLQGRAFF
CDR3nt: TGTGCCATCAGTGACCTACAGGGGAGAGCTTTCTTT

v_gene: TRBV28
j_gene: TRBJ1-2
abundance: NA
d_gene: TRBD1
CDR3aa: CASSQFFDRGGYGYTF
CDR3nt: TGTGCCAGCAGTCAATTCTTCGACAGGGGAGGCTATGGCTACACCTTC

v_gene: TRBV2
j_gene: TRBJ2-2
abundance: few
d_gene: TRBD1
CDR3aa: CASTRTGAAGELFF
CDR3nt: TGTGCCAGCACCCGGACAGGGGCGGCCGGGGAGCTGTTTTTT

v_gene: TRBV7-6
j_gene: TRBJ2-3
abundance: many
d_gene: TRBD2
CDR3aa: CASSLGGLAGGPTDTQYF
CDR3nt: TGTGCCAGCAGCTTAGGAGGGCTAGCGGGGGGGCCCACAGATACGCAGTATTTT

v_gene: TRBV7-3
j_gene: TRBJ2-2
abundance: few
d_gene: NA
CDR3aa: CASSDLGNTGELFF
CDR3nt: TGTGCCAGCAGCGACCTAGGGAACACCGGGGAGCTGTTTTTT

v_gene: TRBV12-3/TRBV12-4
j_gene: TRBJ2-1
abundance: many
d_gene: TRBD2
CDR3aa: CASINTMLAGGLNEQFF
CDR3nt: TGTGCCAGCATCAACACTATGCTAGCGGGGGGCCTCAATGAGCAGTTCTTC

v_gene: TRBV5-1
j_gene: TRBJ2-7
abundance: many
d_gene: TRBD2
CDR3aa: CASSLDPSGGPGEQYF
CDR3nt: TGCGCCAGCAGCTTGGATCCTAGCGGGGGGCCGGGGGAGCAGTACTTC

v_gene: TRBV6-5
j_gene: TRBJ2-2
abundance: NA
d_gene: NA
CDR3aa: CASSYFTGELFF
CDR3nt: TGTGCCAGCAGTTATTTTACCGGGGAGCTGTTTTTT

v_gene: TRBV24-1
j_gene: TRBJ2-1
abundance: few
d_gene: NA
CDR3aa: CATSDFGQANEQFF
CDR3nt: TGTGCCACCAGTGATTTTGGGCAGGCCAATGAGCAGTTCTTC

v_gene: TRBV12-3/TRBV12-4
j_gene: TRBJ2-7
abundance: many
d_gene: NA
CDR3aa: CASSLIWTEQYF
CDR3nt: TGTGCCAGCAGTTTAATCTGGACCGAGCAGTACTTC

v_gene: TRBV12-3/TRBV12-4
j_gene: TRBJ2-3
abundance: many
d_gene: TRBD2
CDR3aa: CASSFGLAGGPVYF
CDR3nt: TGTGCCAGCAGTTTCGGGCTAGCGGGGGGGCCGGTGTATTTT

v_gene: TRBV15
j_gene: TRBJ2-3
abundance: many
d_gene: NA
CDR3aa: CATSRGPHAGRGTTDTQYF
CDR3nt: TGTGCCACCAGCAGAGGACCCCACGCCGGTAGGGGGACCACAGATACGCAGTATTTT